The clone carrying this TCR beta chain has a single count. Some clones are missing from TCRdb's copy, which holds only in-frame ones; the method was immunoSEQ multiplex PCR. The sample shows around 130,000 clones, 86% of them seen only once. The sample is drawn from a study of T cell responses to AZD1222 COVID-19 vaccine. Germline V gene lookup returns CDR1 KGHDR and CDR2 SFDVKD. The CDR3 is 15 amino acids. V was shortened by 5 bases and J by 0 bases, with 11 bases between the two germline ends. The clonotype was recovered from an adult in good health. V is TRBV24-1 and J is TRBJ2-3; D is unresolved. The source material was peripheral blood, sampled on day 0 of AZD1222 vaccination. CDR3 sequence: CATSALGSSTDTQYF. In DNA form, the CDR3 reads TGTGCCACCAGTGCCCTGGGTTCAAGCACAGATACGCAGTATTTT.